This record concerns one TCR beta chain sequence. Antigen: not known. TCRdb's table, derived via immunoSEQ multiplex PCR, lists solely in-frame clones and lacks some. The sample lists 300,000 to 450,000 clones; 70% to 90% were seen once. V was clipped by 3 bases and J by 6 bases; unmatched bases: 3. Per germline, CDR1 KGHSH and CDR2 LQKENI. This CDR3 contains 14 residues. Treatment denoted: around 19 received Ad26.COV2.S at low or high dose, single or two shots; 5 received placebo; per-sample allocation not given. Repertoires come from day 63 after the first vaccine or placebo injection. The data originate from a study of Ad26.COV2.S vaccination and SARS-CoV-2 variants. Study-level information: Donor had been placed in the Ad26.COV2.S arm of the COV1001 trial.

Findings and limits, study-wide: Placebo recipients had lower spike-specific TCR breadth than vaccine recipients. Post-vaccination spike-specific CD8+ and CD4+ T cell responses reportedly had substantial breadth. Non-spike TCR breadth was similar in vaccine and placebo recipients.

The sample was peripheral blood, taken in a trial of Ad26.COV2.S vaccine versus placebo. The genes are TRBV18 and TRBJ1-5, with TRBD1 matching 9 bases. The sequence was obtained from a person between 18 and 60 years old who received the Ad26.COV2.S COVID-19 vaccine or a placebo. CDR3 region: CASSPGQGGQPQHF. DNA of the CDR3: TGTGCCAGCTCACCGGGACAGGGCGGTCAGCCCCAGCATTTT.